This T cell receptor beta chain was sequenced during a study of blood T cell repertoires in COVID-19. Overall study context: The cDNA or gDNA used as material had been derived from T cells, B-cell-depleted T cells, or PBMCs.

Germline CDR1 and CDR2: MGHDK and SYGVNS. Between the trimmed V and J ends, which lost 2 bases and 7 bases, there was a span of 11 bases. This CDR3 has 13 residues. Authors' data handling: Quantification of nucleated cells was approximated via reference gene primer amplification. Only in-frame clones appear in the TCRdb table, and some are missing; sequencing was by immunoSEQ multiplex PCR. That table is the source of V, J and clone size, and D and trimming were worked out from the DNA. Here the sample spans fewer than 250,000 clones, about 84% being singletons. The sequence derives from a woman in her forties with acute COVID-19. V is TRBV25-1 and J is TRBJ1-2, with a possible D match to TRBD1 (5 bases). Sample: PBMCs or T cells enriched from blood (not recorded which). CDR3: CASSERGSSGYTF. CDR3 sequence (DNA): TGTGCCAGCAGTGAACGGGGGTCGAGTGGCTACACCTTC.